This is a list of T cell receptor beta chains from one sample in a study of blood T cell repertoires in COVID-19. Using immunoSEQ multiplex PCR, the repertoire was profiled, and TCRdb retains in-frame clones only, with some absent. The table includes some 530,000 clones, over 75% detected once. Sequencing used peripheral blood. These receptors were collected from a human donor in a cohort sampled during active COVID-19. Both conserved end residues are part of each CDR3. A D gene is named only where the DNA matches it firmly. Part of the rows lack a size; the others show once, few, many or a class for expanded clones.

CDR3nt: TGTGCCAGCAGCTCTGGAGAGGGCTCGAACACCGGGGAGCTGTTTTTT; CDR3aa: CASSSGEGSNTGELFF; j_gene: TRBJ2-2; d_gene: .; abundance: .; v_gene: TRBV5-6
CDR3nt: TGTGCCATCCAACAGGGGCGCCATTCGGAGGGCTACACCTTC; CDR3aa: CAIQQGRHSEGYTF; j_gene: TRBJ1-2; d_gene: TRBD1; abundance: .; v_gene: TRBV10-3
CDR3nt: TGTGCCAGCAGCTTAAGCGGCGGGGGGTCCTACGAGCAGTACTTC; CDR3aa: CASSLSGGGSYEQYF; j_gene: TRBJ2-7; d_gene: TRBD2; abundance: once; v_gene: TRBV7-3
CDR3nt: TGTGCCAGCAGCGATCGGTTGGAGCAGTTCTTC; CDR3aa: CASSDRLEQFF; j_gene: TRBJ2-1; d_gene: .; abundance: .; v_gene: TRBV5-4
CDR3nt: TGTGCCAGCAGTTTGGTGACAGGGGCCATGAACACTGAAGCTTTCTTT; CDR3aa: CASSLVTGAMNTEAFF; j_gene: TRBJ1-1; d_gene: TRBD1; abundance: few; v_gene: TRBV27
CDR3nt: TGTGCCAGCAGTGAAAACCGACAGGGGGCTTGGAATTCACCCCTCCACTTT; CDR3aa: CASSENRQGAWNSPLHF; j_gene: TRBJ1-6; d_gene: TRBD1; abundance: .; v_gene: TRBV6-1
CDR3nt: TGTGCCAGCAGTCCCCCGGGACAGTATCAGCCCCAGCATTTT; CDR3aa: CASSPPGQYQPQHF; j_gene: TRBJ1-5; d_gene: TRBD1; abundance: few; v_gene: TRBV28
CDR3nt: TGTGCCAGCAGCCTGGGGGACAGGGGGCATGGCTACACCTTC; CDR3aa: CASSLGDRGHGYTF; j_gene: TRBJ1-2; d_gene: TRBD1; abundance: .; v_gene: TRBV3-1/TRBV3-2
CDR3nt: TGTGCCAGCAGTCGAATACTCACAGATACGCAGTATTTT; CDR3aa: CASSRILTDTQYF; j_gene: TRBJ2-3; d_gene: .; abundance: .; v_gene: TRBV21-1
CDR3nt: TGTGCCAGCAGCTCCCTATCTCTAGCGGGGAAGAATGAGCAGTTCTTC; CDR3aa: CASSSLSLAGKNEQFF; j_gene: TRBJ2-1; d_gene: TRBD2; abundance: .; v_gene: TRBV7-2
CDR3nt: TGCAGCGTTTCTAGCGGGAGGTCCGAGCAGTACTTC; CDR3aa: CSVSSGRSEQYF; j_gene: TRBJ2-7; d_gene: TRBD2; abundance: .; v_gene: TRBV29-1
CDR3nt: TGTGCCAGCAGCCCTCTACAGGGGGCGGATGTTCACGAGCAGTACTTC; CDR3aa: CASSPLQGADVHEQYF; j_gene: TRBJ2-7; d_gene: TRBD1; abundance: few; v_gene: TRBV7-6
CDR3nt: TGTGCCAGCTCCCTGGTCCTAGATAATGAAAAACTGTTTTTT; CDR3aa: CASSLVLDNEKLFF; j_gene: TRBJ1-4; d_gene: .; abundance: .; v_gene: TRBV18
CDR3nt: TGTGCCAGCAGCTCCGCCAGCGGGAGTTACAATGAGCAGTTCTTC; CDR3aa: CASSSASGSYNEQFF; j_gene: TRBJ2-1; d_gene: TRBD2; abundance: .; v_gene: TRBV11-3
CDR3nt: TGTGCCAGCAGCAGGAGGGAGGGAAAGGGGAACAATCAGCCCCAGCATTTT; CDR3aa: CASSRREGKGNNQPQHF; j_gene: TRBJ1-5; d_gene: .; abundance: .; v_gene: TRBV13
CDR3nt: TGTGCCAGCAGCTTAGGGACTGGTGGAGGAGATACGCAGTATTTT; CDR3aa: CASSLGTGGGDTQYF; j_gene: TRBJ2-3; d_gene: .; abundance: once; v_gene: TRBV7-2
CDR3nt: TGTGCCAGCAGTTTATCAAGCGGGAGACAATACAATGAGCAGTTCTTC; CDR3aa: CASSLSSGRQYNEQFF; j_gene: TRBJ2-1; d_gene: TRBD2; abundance: .; v_gene: TRBV28
CDR3nt: TGTGCCAGCAGCCCTCCCGTCTATAGCAATCAGCCCCAGCATTTT; CDR3aa: CASSPPVYSNQPQHF; j_gene: TRBJ1-5; d_gene: .; abundance: few; v_gene: TRBV5-8
CDR3nt: TGTGCCAGCAGCTATTGGACTAGCGAATCAAGCACAGATACGCAGTATTTT; CDR3aa: CASSYWTSESSTDTQYF; j_gene: TRBJ2-3; d_gene: TRBD2; abundance: .; v_gene: TRBV7-2
CDR3nt: TGTGCCAGCAGCCAAGAAATAGATCTATTCTACGAGCAGTACTTC; CDR3aa: CASSQEIDLFYEQYF; j_gene: TRBJ2-7; d_gene: .; abundance: .; v_gene: TRBV3-1/TRBV3-2
CDR3nt: TGTGCCACCAGTGACACCAACGACAGGGAAAATAATCAGCCCCAGCATTTT; CDR3aa: CATSDTNDRENNQPQHF; j_gene: TRBJ1-5; d_gene: TRBD1; abundance: .; v_gene: TRBV24-1
CDR3nt: TGTGCCAGCAGTTCGTCAGGGGGGCAAACCTATTGGAAACTGTTTTTT; CDR3aa: CASSSSGGQTYWKLFF; j_gene: TRBJ1-4; d_gene: TRBD1; abundance: .; v_gene: TRBV28
CDR3nt: TGTGCCTGGAGAGGAGGAGGAATAGGTGGAAACACCATATATTTT; CDR3aa: CAWRGGGIGGNTIYF; j_gene: TRBJ1-3; d_gene: .; abundance: .; v_gene: TRBV30
CDR3nt: TGTGCCAGCAGTTACAGGGGGCATGTAGATACGCAGTATTTT; CDR3aa: CASSYRGHVDTQYF; j_gene: TRBJ2-3; d_gene: TRBD1; abundance: .; v_gene: TRBV27
CDR3nt: TGTGCCAGCAGCCAAGATCTTACGGGAGGGAGCTCCTACGAGCAGTACTTC; CDR3aa: CASSQDLTGGSSYEQYF; j_gene: TRBJ2-7; d_gene: TRBD2; abundance: .; v_gene: TRBV3-1/TRBV3-2
CDR3nt: TGTGCCAGCAGTTTGGGCGGGAGGGCCTACGAGCAGTACTTC; CDR3aa: CASSLGGRAYEQYF; j_gene: TRBJ2-7; d_gene: TRBD2; abundance: once; v_gene: TRBV27
CDR3nt: TGTGCCTGGAGCGGGATCCATGAGCAGTTCTTC; CDR3aa: CAWSGIHEQFF; j_gene: TRBJ2-1; d_gene: .; abundance: .; v_gene: TRBV30
CDR3nt: TGTGCCAGCATTAACAGGGGTGAGGGGAACACCATATATTTT; CDR3aa: CASINRGEGNTIYF; j_gene: TRBJ1-3; d_gene: TRBD1; abundance: few; v_gene: TRBV28
CDR3nt: TGCGCCAGCAGCTCGAATTCCGGGGGAGGGATACAAGAGACCCAGTACTTC; CDR3aa: CASSSNSGGGIQETQYF; j_gene: TRBJ2-5; d_gene: TRBD2; abundance: .; v_gene: TRBV5-1
CDR3nt: TGTGCCAGCAGGGGACTAGCGGGAGGGGCGAACACCGGGGAGCTGTTTTTT; CDR3aa: CASRGLAGGANTGELFF; j_gene: TRBJ2-2; d_gene: TRBD2; abundance: .; v_gene: TRBV28
CDR3nt: TGCAGCGTTCCGGGGACAGCGAACACCGGGGAGCTGTTTTTT; CDR3aa: CSVPGTANTGELFF; j_gene: TRBJ2-2; d_gene: TRBD1; abundance: .; v_gene: TRBV29-1
CDR3nt: TGTGCCAGCAGCAAAGTGGGCGGGGGCCCAGATGAAAAACTGTTTTTT; CDR3aa: CASSKVGGGPDEKLFF; j_gene: TRBJ1-4; d_gene: .; abundance: .; v_gene: TRBV21-1
CDR3nt: TGTGCCAGCTCACCACCGGCACTAGCGACCTTCACCGGGGAGCTGTTTTTT; CDR3aa: CASSPPALATFTGELFF; j_gene: TRBJ2-2; d_gene: TRBD2; abundance: .; v_gene: TRBV18
CDR3nt: TGTGCCAGCAGACCCCAGGGATCTAGCAATCAGCCCCAGCATTTT; CDR3aa: CASRPQGSSNQPQHF; j_gene: TRBJ1-5; d_gene: .; abundance: .; v_gene: TRBV28
CDR3nt: TGTGCCAGCAGTTCCGGGAACTATGGCTACACCTTC; CDR3aa: CASSSGNYGYTF; j_gene: TRBJ1-2; d_gene: .; abundance: .; v_gene: TRBV5-6
CDR3nt: TGTGCCATCAGTTCGTCGACGTCAGGGACCTACGAGCAGTACTTC; CDR3aa: CAISSSTSGTYEQYF; j_gene: TRBJ2-7; d_gene: .; abundance: .; v_gene: TRBV10-3
CDR3nt: TGTGCCAGCAGTTACTTCCCGACAGGTTCCCAAGAGACCCAGTACTTC; CDR3aa: CASSYFPTGSQETQYF; j_gene: TRBJ2-5; d_gene: .; abundance: .; v_gene: TRBV6-6
CDR3nt: TGTGCCAGCAGGCTCGGGACAGGGCGACCTGAAGCTTTCTTT; CDR3aa: CASRLGTGRPEAFF; j_gene: TRBJ1-1; d_gene: TRBD1; abundance: once; v_gene: TRBV27
CDR3nt: TGTGCCAGCACCTCTGCCGGGACAGGGTCCTACGAGCAGTACTTC; CDR3aa: CASTSAGTGSYEQYF; j_gene: TRBJ2-7; d_gene: TRBD1; abundance: .; v_gene: TRBV11-1
CDR3nt: TGCAGCGGAAAACAGGGACCCAACTATGGCTACACCTTC; CDR3aa: CSGKQGPNYGYTF; j_gene: TRBJ1-2; d_gene: .; abundance: .; v_gene: TRBV29-1
CDR3nt: TGTGCCAGCAGCTGGGGGGGCACTGAAGCTTTCTTT; CDR3aa: CASSWGGTEAFF; j_gene: TRBJ1-1; d_gene: .; abundance: .; v_gene: TRBV7-2
CDR3nt: TGTGCCAGCGAGGGGGCTAGAGGCGGCTACACCTTC; CDR3aa: CASEGARGGYTF; j_gene: TRBJ1-2; d_gene: TRBD1; abundance: .; v_gene: TRBV3-1/TRBV3-2
CDR3nt: TGTGCCAGCAGTTCCGGAGGGTCGGGAAACACCATATATTTT; CDR3aa: CASSSGGSGNTIYF; j_gene: TRBJ1-3; d_gene: .; abundance: .; v_gene: TRBV27
CDR3nt: TGTGCCAGCAGCTTAGGGCAGTACAATGAGCAGTTCTTC; CDR3aa: CASSLGQYNEQFF; j_gene: TRBJ2-1; d_gene: .; abundance: .; v_gene: TRBV7-2
CDR3nt: TGTGCCAGCAGCCAAGAAGATGCGGGAGGGCCCGGCGGGGAGCTGTTTTTT; CDR3aa: CASSQEDAGGPGGELFF; j_gene: TRBJ2-2; d_gene: TRBD2; abundance: once; v_gene: TRBV3-1/TRBV3-2
CDR3nt: TGTGCCAGTAGTATAGTCGCGGGGGATTGGACGCAGTTCTTC; CDR3aa: CASSIVAGDWTQFF; j_gene: TRBJ2-1; d_gene: TRBD2; abundance: .; v_gene: TRBV19
CDR3nt: TGTGCCAGCAGCTTCTTCAGGGCGGCTGGAAACACCATATATTTT; CDR3aa: CASSFFRAAGNTIYF; j_gene: TRBJ1-3; d_gene: .; abundance: .; v_gene: TRBV5-6
CDR3nt: TGTGCCAGCAGCCCCCGACGACAGGGGAACACTGAAGCTTTCTTT; CDR3aa: CASSPRRQGNTEAFF; j_gene: TRBJ1-1; d_gene: TRBD1; abundance: .; v_gene: TRBV4-2
CDR3nt: TGTGCCAGCAGCTTAGCAGGGGTCTCCTACGAGCAGTACTTC; CDR3aa: CASSLAGVSYEQYF; j_gene: TRBJ2-7; d_gene: .; abundance: few; v_gene: TRBV7-9
CDR3nt: TGTGCCAGCAGCCTTTCCACAGATACGCAGTATTTT; CDR3aa: CASSLSTDTQYF; j_gene: TRBJ2-3; d_gene: .; abundance: .; v_gene: TRBV7-2
CDR3nt: TGCGCCAGCAGCCAGATGGTGGGTGGCGGTGAGCAGTTCTTC; CDR3aa: CASSQMVGGGEQFF; j_gene: TRBJ2-1; d_gene: .; abundance: .; v_gene: TRBV4-3
CDR3nt: TGTGCCACCAGCAGAGGGGGCCGTGTCCTTGGAAACACCATATATTTT; CDR3aa: CATSRGGRVLGNTIYF; j_gene: TRBJ1-3; d_gene: .; abundance: .; v_gene: TRBV15
CDR3nt: TGTGCCAGCAGCTTAGCGCGCACTAGCTCCTACGAGCAGTACTTC; CDR3aa: CASSLARTSSYEQYF; j_gene: TRBJ2-7; d_gene: .; abundance: once; v_gene: TRBV7-2